These T cell receptor beta chains were read from a single sample in a study of T cells expressing NK-cell markers. For each CDR3 protein, TCRdb gives one entry from its re-call of the 5' RACE reads, without DNA. This repertoire includes fewer than 300,000 distinct CDR3 sequences. Sequencing was done on a sample of blood T cells: a sorted CD56 or NKG2C T cell subset, CD4+ or CD8+ T cells, or bulk PBMC T cells (not recorded which). The origin of the receptors is a woman between 18 and 70 years old in good health. CDR3s include the opening cysteine and the closing phenylalanine or tryptophan.

J: TRBJ1-4; V: TRBV18; CDR3: CASSVDRDNEKLFF
J: TRBJ2-7; V: TRBV7-8; CDR3: CASRTLGAALSYEQYF
J: TRBJ1-1; V: TRBV7-3; CDR3: CASTQGLNTEAFF
J: TRBJ2-2; V: TRBV7-2; CDR3: CASSLPRGRTGELFF
J: TRBJ2-2; V: TRBV7-2; CDR3: CASSMRRSTGELFF
J: TRBJ2-2; V: TRBV7-2; CDR3: CASSLALIEAGGKLFF
J: TRBJ2-3; V: TRBV7-3; CDR3: CASSLTYSGGSSDTQYF
J: TRBJ2-1; V: TRBV20-1; CDR3: CSARVGSGRVRSYNEQFF
J: TRBJ1-4; V: TRBV2; CDR3: CASSADRAGEKLFF
J: TRBJ2-1; V: TRBV11-2; CDR3: CASSLRRTSGRYGVYEQFF
J: TRBJ1-2; V: TRBV12-3/TRBV12-4; CDR3: CASRPRGGPGGGGYTF
J: TRBJ2-3; V: TRBV3-1; CDR3: CASSIHRGSRTDTQYF
J: TRBJ2-7; V: TRBV6-1; CDR3: CASSKTSFYEQYF
J: TRBJ2-7; V: TRBV3-1; CDR3: CASSQRREGLGEQYF
J: TRBJ2-1; V: TRBV28; CDR3: CASSSGLALEQFF